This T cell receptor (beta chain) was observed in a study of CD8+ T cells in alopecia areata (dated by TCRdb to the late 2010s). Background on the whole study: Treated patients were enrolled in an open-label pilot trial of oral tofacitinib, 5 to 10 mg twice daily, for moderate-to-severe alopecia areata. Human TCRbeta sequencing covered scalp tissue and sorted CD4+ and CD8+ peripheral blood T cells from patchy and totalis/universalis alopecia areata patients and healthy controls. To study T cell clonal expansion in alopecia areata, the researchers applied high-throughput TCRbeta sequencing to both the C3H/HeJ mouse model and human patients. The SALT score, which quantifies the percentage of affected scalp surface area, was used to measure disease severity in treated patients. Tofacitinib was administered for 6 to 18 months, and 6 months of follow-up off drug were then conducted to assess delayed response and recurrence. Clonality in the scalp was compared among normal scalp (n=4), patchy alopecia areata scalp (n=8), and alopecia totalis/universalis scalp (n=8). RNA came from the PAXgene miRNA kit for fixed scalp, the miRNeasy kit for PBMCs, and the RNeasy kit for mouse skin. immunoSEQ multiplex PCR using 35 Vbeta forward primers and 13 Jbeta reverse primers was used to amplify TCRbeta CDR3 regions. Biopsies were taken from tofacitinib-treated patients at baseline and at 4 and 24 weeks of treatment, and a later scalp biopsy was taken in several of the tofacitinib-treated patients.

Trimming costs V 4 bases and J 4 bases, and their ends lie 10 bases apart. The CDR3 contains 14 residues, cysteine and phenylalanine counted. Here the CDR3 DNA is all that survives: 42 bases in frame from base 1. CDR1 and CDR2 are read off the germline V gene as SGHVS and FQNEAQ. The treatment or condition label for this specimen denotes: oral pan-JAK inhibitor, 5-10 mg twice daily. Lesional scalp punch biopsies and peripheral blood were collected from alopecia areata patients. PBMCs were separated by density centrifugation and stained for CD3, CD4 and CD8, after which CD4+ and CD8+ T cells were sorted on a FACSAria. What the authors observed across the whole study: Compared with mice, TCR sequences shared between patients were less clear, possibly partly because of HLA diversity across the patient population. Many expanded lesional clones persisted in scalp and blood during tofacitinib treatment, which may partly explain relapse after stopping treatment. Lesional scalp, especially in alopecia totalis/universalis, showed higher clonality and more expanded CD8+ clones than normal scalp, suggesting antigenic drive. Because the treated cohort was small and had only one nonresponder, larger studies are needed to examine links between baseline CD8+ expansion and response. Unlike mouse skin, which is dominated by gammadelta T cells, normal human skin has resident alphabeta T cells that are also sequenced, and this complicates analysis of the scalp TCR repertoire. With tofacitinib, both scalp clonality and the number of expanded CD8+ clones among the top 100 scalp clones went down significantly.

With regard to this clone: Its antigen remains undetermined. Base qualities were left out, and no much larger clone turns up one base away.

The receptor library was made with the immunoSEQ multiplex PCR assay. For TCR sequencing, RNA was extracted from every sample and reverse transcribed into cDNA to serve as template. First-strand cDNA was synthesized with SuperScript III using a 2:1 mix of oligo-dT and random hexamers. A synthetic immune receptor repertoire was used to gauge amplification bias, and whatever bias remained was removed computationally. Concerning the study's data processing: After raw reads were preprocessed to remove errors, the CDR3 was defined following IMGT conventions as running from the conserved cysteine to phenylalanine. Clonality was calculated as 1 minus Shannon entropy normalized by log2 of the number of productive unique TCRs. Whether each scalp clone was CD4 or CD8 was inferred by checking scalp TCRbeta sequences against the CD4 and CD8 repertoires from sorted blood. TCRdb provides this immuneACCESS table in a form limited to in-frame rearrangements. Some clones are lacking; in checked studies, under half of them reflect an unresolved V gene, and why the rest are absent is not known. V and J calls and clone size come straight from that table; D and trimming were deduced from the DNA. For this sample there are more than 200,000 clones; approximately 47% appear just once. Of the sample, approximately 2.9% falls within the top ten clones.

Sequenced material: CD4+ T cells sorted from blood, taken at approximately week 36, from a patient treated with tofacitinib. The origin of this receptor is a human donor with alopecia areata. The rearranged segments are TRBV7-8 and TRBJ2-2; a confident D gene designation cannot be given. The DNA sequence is TGTGCCAGCAGCTCTTTCCGTGGCACCGGGGAGCTGTTTTTT. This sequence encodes CASSSFRGTGELFF.